This T cell receptor beta chain was sequenced in a study of T-cell reconstitution after alpha-beta-depleted transplantation in children. TCRbeta library construction was performed incorporating unique molecular identifiers. TCRdb fed the PCR reads into MiXCR, producing one record per CDR3 protein. The table includes some 640,000 distinct CDR3 sequences, approximately 17% detected once. The CDR3 is made up of 15 amino acids. V dropped 2 bases and J dropped 7; count of bases not matched to a gene: 5. The germline CDR1 and CDR2 sequences are SEHNR and FQNEAQ (reference sequence). The source of this sequence is a human donor who donated a stem cell graft to a child with acute myeloid leukemia. The V call is TRBV7-9, the J call TRBJ2-3; 11 nucleotides align to TRBD1. Sequences were derived from PBMCs from the stem cell graft donor, sampled from the stem cell graft. CDR3 in amino acids: CASSLKGTGGNTQYF. The CDR3 coding sequence is TGTGCCAGCAGCTTAAAGGGGACAGGGGGGAATACGCAGTATTTT. Complete variable domain (other parts from reference TRBV7-9 and TRBJ2-3): DTGVSQNPRHKITKRGQNVTFRCDPISEHNRLYWYRQTLGQGPEFLTYFQNEAQLEKSRLLSDRFSAERPKGSFSTLEIQRTEQGDSAMYLCASSLKGTGGNTQYFGPGTRLTVL.